These 9 T cell receptor beta chains originate from one sample sequenced in a study of breast tumors, draining lymph nodes, adjacent tissues. TCRdb recomputed calls from the multiplex PCR reads with MiXCR, one row per CDR3 protein. Of some 130,000 distinct CDR3 sequences listed, more than 20% are singletons. Axillary draining lymph nodes of breast cancer patients supplied the node samples. Sequences were obtained from axillary lymph node tissue. The receptors come from a female donor with breast cancer. Some clones in this sample may be carry-over from other donors' samples.

This clonotype appeared a few times. This chain connects TRBV28 to TRBJ2-1, with TRBD2 as a possible D gene (5 bases). The CDR3 is made up of 14 amino acids. Trimming removed 5 bases from V and 10 bases from J, with 18 bases in between. Germline-derived CDR1 and CDR2 are MDHEN and SYDVKM. CDR3 sequence: CASSGFYERREQFF. CDR3 sequence (DNA): TGTGCCAGCAGTGGCTTCTATGAGCGGCGAGAGCAGTTCTTC.

Comment on this clonotype: A much larger clone lies one base from this, so it may be a read error. The gene calls are TRBV7-2 and TRBJ2-2; possibly TRBD2 for D (5 bases). The CDR3 is 14 amino acids. The germline gives CDR1 SGHTA, CDR2 FQGNSA. CDR3 sequence: CAGSSEDGTGELFF. In DNA form, the CDR3 reads TGTGCCGGCAGCTCGGAGGATGGCACCGGGGAGCTGTTTTTT.

This clonotype has ten or more counts. This chain links TRBV6-2 or TRBV6-3 with TRBJ2-7, with 11 bases lining up with TRBD2. The V segment lost 6 bases and the J segment 3 bases; nucleotides outside the gene matches: 7. This CDR3 spans 15 amino acids. Germline CDR1 is MNHEY and CDR2 is SVGEGT. The CDR3 nucleotides read TGTGCCAGCAGATCCGGGACTAGCGGATACTACGAGCAGTACTTC. Translating it yields CASRSGTSGYYEQYF.

The table lists this clonotype with many counts. This sequence joins TRBV24-1 and TRBJ2-2, with D unresolved. The CDR3 totals 13 residues. Germline CDR1 is KGHDR and CDR2 is SFDVKD. V was pared by 6 bases and J by 3 bases, with 7 bases between. The CDR3 reads CATSPRDTGELFF. CDR3 nucleotide sequence: TGTGCCACCAGTCCCCGGGACACCGGGGAGCTGTTTTTT.

The rearrangement links TRBV6-2 or TRBV6-3 to TRBJ1-6, with a weak D call TRBD1 (5 bases). This CDR3 comprises 14 residues. Germline loops: CDR1 MNHEY, CDR2 SVGEGT. V lost 6 bases and J 9 bases, leaving 15 bases between the germline ends. This CDR3 is CASSLGRNSSPLHF. The CDR3 nucleotides read TGTGCCAGCAGCTTGGGACGGAATAGTTCACCCCTCCACTTT.

This clonotype has ten or more counts. V usage is TRBV20-1 and J usage is TRBJ2-3, with D possibly TRBD2 on 6 matching bases. Germline-derived CDR1 and CDR2 are DFQATT and SNEGSKA (reference sequence). The V end was cut by 5 bases, the J end by 2 bases, with 11 bases between. There are 13 residues in the CDR3. CDR3 region: CSALSGHTDTQYF. DNA of the CDR3: TGCAGTGCTCTTAGCGGTCACACAGATACGCAGTATTTT.

This clonotype was detected ten times or more. The chain links TRBV20-1 to TRBJ2-5; 16 bases align to TRBD2. The CDR3 has 17 amino acids. Germline loops: CDR1 DFQATT, CDR2 SNEGSKA (reference sequence). The J segment lost 5 bases and the V segment lost 1 base, leaving 7 bases of the junction unmatched. The CDR3 DNA reads as TGCAGTGCTAGAGGGCCCGGGACTAGCGGGAGGGCCGAGACCCAGTACTTC. The encoded protein is CSARGPGTSGRAETQYF.

Ten or more counts support this clonotype. The chain employs TRBV12-3 or TRBV12-4 and TRBJ2-7, with no clear D. Trimming cost V 3 bases and J 6 bases, with 12 bases left between them. CDR3 length equals 13 residues. For the CDR3, the DNA is TGTGCCAGCAGTTTGGGTAGTAGGAGCGAGCAGTACTTC. This codes for CASSLGSRSEQYF.

The V gene is TRBV5-1, the J gene TRBJ2-4; 11 bases map to TRBD2. The CDR3 contains 16 residues. Trimming took 4 bases from V and 3 from J; bases not matched to a gene: 6. Germline-derived CDR1 and CDR2 are SGHRS and YFSETQ. The CDR3, as DNA: TGCGCCAGCAGCCCGAGGACTAGCGGGCGCAAAAACATTCAGTACTTC. It translates to CASSPRTSGRKNIQYF.